Listed below are T cell receptor beta chains from one sample, sequenced in a study of T cells in Graves' hyperthyroidism and ophthalmopathy. TCRdb re-analysed the multiplex PCR reads in MiXCR, keeping a single row per CDR3 protein. The profile shows some 350,000 distinct CDR3 sequences, about 18% of them singletons. The sample consisted of blood. The receptors derive from a young woman with Graves' hyperthyroidism. CDR3s include the opening cysteine and the closing phenylalanine or tryptophan. The D gene is left open where the match is weak.

v_call d_call cdr3_aa
TRBV18 . CASSPNGNYGYTF
TRBV6-1 . CASSRGGFSNQPQHF
TRBV19 TRBD1 CASSSPRDSHLSSGNTIYF
TRBV4-1 . CASSQDGGTGANVLTF
TRBV12-3/TRBV12-4 . CASRWRVAFF
TRBV3-1 TRBD1 CASSQDWGQGIGYTF
TRBV5-1 . CASSLEGAYEQYF
TRBV3-1 . CASSHSLRFGKNIQYF
TRBV7-3 TRBD2 CASSPTSGGATNQETQYF
TRBV20-1 TRBD1 CSATRTGGNTEAFF
TRBV5-1 TRBD1 CASSLGTGGFGQPQHF
TRBV20-1 . CSVSGAKLNSYEQYF
TRBV9 . CASSVWDGPQYGYTF
TRBV7-8 TRBD1 CASSSDRGQNQPQHF
TRBV5-6 TRBD1 CASSSGQGLGYTF
TRBV18 . CASSPGARDYGYTF
TRBV12-3/TRBV12-4 . CASSIDGTGYEQYF
TRBV4-1 . CASSHPGRPNTEAFF
TRBV20-1 TRBD2 CSARDRASGYEQYF
TRBV12-3/TRBV12-4 . CASSSNRGTNTEAFF
TRBV27 . CASSLFRGASYEQYF
TRBV7-3 . CASSAGWGENTEAFF
TRBV27 . CASSLMDRIYEQYF
TRBV6-2/TRBV6-3 . CASSYSDTQPQHF
TRBV13 TRBD1 CASSLKSGRGTYERGQYF
TRBV6-1 . CASRDRQANTEAFF
TRBV6-1 . CASSFRPQDEQYF
TRBV6-5 . CASSYGGATEAFF
TRBV6-1 TRBD1 CATRDRAWGYSNQPQHF
TRBV24-1 . CATSDWNQETQYF
TRBV11-2 . CASSLRISMNTEAFF
TRBV11-2 . CASSSEGLSRETQYF
TRBV12-3/TRBV12-4 . CASSLSLGGLGNQPQHF
TRBV29-1 . CSVAGTGNTIYF
TRBV20-1 . CSAPYTGTNYEQYF
TRBV12-3/TRBV12-4 . CASSSILAGELFF
TRBV29-1 TRBD1 CSVEGQGLRNTGELFF
TRBV6-1 . CASSEKGRGAEQPQHF
TRBV6-1 . CASRASYEQYF
TRBV12-5 TRBD1 CAIRDRVSTEAFF
TRBV6-4 . CASNEGEDTEAFF
TRBV30 . CAWSTPNQGRGYGYTF
TRBV27 . CASSLEGNGYTF
TRBV19 TRBD1 CASRPNDRGGSEAFF
TRBV30 . CAWSDGPYTEAFF
TRBV15 . CATSRLEETQYF
TRBV7-2 . CASSLAESSYEQYF